The source of this TCR beta chain is a study of cytomegalovirus exposure and HLA in healthy donors. Overall study results and limits: The authors listed some 150 TCR beta chains as cytomegalovirus-associated.

The protocol was immunoSEQ multiplex PCR, while the TCRdb copy is restricted to in-frame clones and leaves out a portion. Among fewer than 200,000 clones, about 85% were seen once, and the ten largest hold around a sixth. Note on this clone: Antigen: not known.

The ends were cut back, 4 bases at V and 10 bases at J, with 12 bases in the middle. The length of the CDR3 is 12 residues. Per germline, CDR1 SGHRS and CDR2 YFSETQ. The receptor comes from a man between 18 and 35 years old in good health and CMV-seropositive. Sequenced: PBMCs. The chain employs TRBV5-1 and TRBJ2-1; the D gene is possibly TRBD1 (6 bases). The CDR3 nucleotides are TGCGCCAGCAGCCTTCAGGGGACAGAGCAGTTCTTC. It translates to CASSLQGTEQFF. Looking up the rest from reference TRBV5-1 and TRBJ2-1 gives the full variable domain: KAGVTQTPRYLIKTRGQQVTLSCSPISGHRSVSWYQQTPGQGLQFLFEYFSETQRNKGNFPGRFSGRQFSNSRSEMNVSTLELGDSALYLCASSLQGTEQFFGPGTRLTVL.